The 24 T cell receptor beta chains reported below all come from one sample, sequenced in a study of blood T cell repertoires in COVID-19. Libraries were prepared by immunoSEQ multiplex PCR; TCRdb keeps only in-frame clonotypes and omits some of them. In the table there are 80,000 or so clones, roughly 90% of which are singletons. Sequencing was performed on peripheral blood. The receptors were gathered from a human donor in a cohort sampled during active COVID-19.

The rearrangement links TRBV29-1 to TRBJ1-2; 12 bases align to TRBD1. The CDR3 spans 15 residues. Germline loops: CDR1 SQVTM, CDR2 ANQGSEA. V lost 4 bases to trimming and J lost 5 bases; unmatched junction nucleotides: 8. CDR3 sequence reads: CSVAPGTGGGYGYTF. The CDR3 DNA sequence: TGCAGCGTTGCCCCGGGGACAGGGGGCGGGTATGGCTACACCTTC.

Only one count was recorded for this clone. The genes are TRBV19 and TRBJ1-1; D is unresolved. Trimming removed 0 bases from V and 10 bases from J, with 12 bases in between. The length of the CDR3 is 13 residues. Germline V gives CDR1 LNHDA, CDR2 SQIVND (reference sequence). The CDR3 DNA reads as TGTGCCAGTAGTATAGATAAGTCGACGGGAGCTTTCTTT. It specifies CASSIDKSTGAFF.

This clone was counted a single time. Within the sample, other DNA sequences also encode this same CDR3. V usage is TRBV6-5 and J usage is TRBJ1-5, with D possibly TRBD1 on 6 matching bases. The CDR3 extends over 14 amino acids. Germline loops: CDR1 MNHEY, CDR2 SVGAGI. With 6 bases removed from V and 4 bases from J, the gap between germline ends came to 13 bases. This CDR3 is CASRTQQGNQPQHF. In DNA form, the CDR3 reads TGTGCCAGCAGAACTCAACAGGGAAATCAGCCCCAGCATTTT.

This clone was seen only a few times. This chain connects TRBV6-2 or TRBV6-3 to TRBJ1-1; D might be TRBD1 (5 bases). V lost 2 bases and J lost 7, with 11 bases in between. The V gene's germline CDR1 is MNHEY and CDR2 SVGEGT. CDR3 length equals 13 residues. The CDR3 spells CASSYAGRGEAFF. CDR3 nucleotide sequence: TGTGCCAGCAGTTACGCGGGGAGGGGTGAAGCTTTCTTT.

V gene TRBV4-3 combines with J gene TRBJ2-7; 10 bases match TRBD1. V gave up 6 bases and J gave up 7 bases; unmatched junction bases: 12. The CDR3 has 15 residues. The germline gives CDR1 LGHNA, CDR2 YSLEER. The DNA of the CDR3 is TGCGCCAGCAGTCACGTGAGGGGACAGGGGAATGAGCAGTACTTC. As protein: CASSHVRGQGNEQYF.

The CDR3 DNA follows: TGTGCCAGCTCACCACCCGCGGGAATAAACTACGAGCAGTACTTC. Encoded protein: CASSPPAGINYEQYF. This sequence joins TRBV18 and TRBJ2-7; D is perhaps TRBD2 (6 bases). The germline V and J ends were trimmed by 0 bases and 3 bases, with 12 bases remaining between them. The CDR3 has 15 amino acids. Germline CDR1 KGHSH, CDR2 LQKENI.

V gene TRBV6-5 combines with J gene TRBJ1-5; no firm D call. V dropped 0 bases and J dropped 7 bases, with 7 bases sitting between them. The V gene's germline CDR1 is MNHEY and CDR2 SVGAGI. CDR3 length: 13 residues. The CDR3 protein is CASSYSRYQPQHF. The CDR3 nucleotides are TGTGCCAGCAGTTACTCGAGGTACCAGCCCCAGCATTTT.

The V gene is TRBV4-2, the J gene TRBJ2-7, with 8 nucleotides matching TRBD2. The CDR3 extends over 16 amino acids. V lost 3 bases to trimming and J lost 4 bases; unmatched junction nucleotides: 11. Looked up from germline, CDR1 is LGHNA and CDR2 is YNFKEQ. The CDR3 region is CASSQGTSGGGYEQYF. DNA for the CDR3: TGTGCCAGCAGCCAGGGAACTAGCGGAGGGGGGTACGAGCAGTACTTC.

This chain connects TRBV19 to TRBJ1-5, with D possibly being TRBD1 (6 bases). Trimming took off 0 bases at V and 7 bases at J, with 16 bases between the two ends. The length of the CDR3 is 16 residues. Per the germline V gene, CDR1 is LNHDA and CDR2 is SQIVND (reference sequence). The CDR3 reads CASSIESGAFGQPQHF. DNA of the CDR3: TGTGCCAGTAGTATAGAGTCAGGGGCTTTCGGGCAGCCCCAGCATTTT.

The chain is built from TRBV3-1 (or the pseudogene TRBV3-2) and TRBJ1-1; TRBD1 matches at 7 bases. Germline CDR1 is LGHDT and CDR2 is YNNKEL (reference sequence). This CDR3 region has 15 residues. With 1 base clipped from V and 5 bases from J, the junction kept 7 bases outside the gene matches. The CDR3 DNA sequence: TGTGCCAGCAGCCAAGGACAGCAGGGGGGAACTGAAGCTTTCTTT. Its translation: CASSQGQQGGTEAFF.

The V call is TRBV19, the J call TRBJ2-5; D is undetermined. Trimming took 3 bases from V and 3 from J, leaving 11 bases between them. Germline lookup yields CDR1 LNHDA and CDR2 SQIVND (reference sequence). The CDR3 has 14 amino acids. CDR3 bases: TGTGCCAGTAGTATCTCGAGGCTTGAAGAGACCCAGTACTTC. Protein sequence: CASSISRLEETQYF.

The genes are TRBV5-1 and TRBJ1-1; 8 bases are a match to TRBD1. This CDR3 has 16 residues. The V segment lost 4 bases and the J segment 1 base; nucleotides outside the gene matches: 9. In germline, CDR1 is SGHRS, CDR2 YFSETQ. The chain's CDR3 is CASSQGAPFSNTEAFF. CDR3 in DNA: TGCGCCAGCAGCCAGGGGGCCCCCTTTTCGAACACTGAAGCTTTCTTT.

V usage is TRBV24-1 and J usage is TRBJ2-1, with 8 bases aligning to TRBD1. Germline CDR1 reads KGHDR; CDR2 reads SFDVKD. The junction had 10 bases not matched to a gene; V was cut back by 3 bases and J by 4 bases. This CDR3 contains 17 residues. CDR3 sequence: CATSDPRDRQVYNEQFF. DNA for the CDR3: TGTGCCACCAGTGATCCGCGGGACAGGCAGGTTTACAATGAGCAGTTCTTC.

The DNA of the CDR3 is TGCGCCAGCAGCCAAGATGTCCCCGGGACAGTAAGCTCCTACGAGCAGTACTTC. Translated: CASSQDVPGTVSSYEQYF. The V and J genes are TRBV4-3 and TRBJ2-7, with 7 bases fitting TRBD1. This CDR3 has 18 residues. Germline trimming cut 0 bases from V and 0 bases from J; bases unmatched to any gene: 11. Germline V gene data show CDR1 as LGHNA and CDR2 as YSLEER.

The gene calls are TRBV7-8 and TRBJ2-7, with 8 nucleotides matching TRBD2. The CDR3 runs 15 residues. CDR1 SGHVS and CDR2 FQNEAQ come from the germline V gene. Germline trimming cut 10 bases from V and 3 bases from J; bases unmatched to any gene: 14. As DNA, the CDR3 is TGTGCCACCGCAGCGAGCGGGGGCGGGGACTACGAGCAGTACTTC. Amino acid sequence: CATAASGGGDYEQYF.

This clone was counted ten times or more. The rearrangement links TRBV7-9 to TRBJ2-7, with a tentative D call TRBD1 (6 bases). CDR1 is SEHNR, CDR2 FQNEAQ, per germline (reference sequence). Trimming stripped 1 base from V and 2 bases from J, with 9 bases between. CDR3 length: 14 amino acids. CDR3 region: CASSLEDRTYEQYF. The DNA of the CDR3 is TGTGCCAGCAGCTTAGAAGACAGGACCTACGAGCAGTACTTC.

The chain recombines TRBV5-1 with TRBJ1-2; D call uncertain. CDR3 size: 14 residues. The V gene lost 0 bases and the J gene lost 3 bases, with 9 bases spanning the gap. CDR1 is SGHRS and CDR2 is YFSETQ in the germline V gene. The CDR3 sequence: CASSLDSGDYGYTF. The CDR3 DNA follows: TGCGCCAGCAGCTTGGACAGCGGGGACTATGGCTACACCTTC.

This rearrangement joins TRBV7-2 to TRBJ1-1, with TRBD1 as a possible D gene (6 bases). CDR1 and CDR2 from the germline V gene are SGHTA and FQGNSA. Trimming cost V 1 base and J 4 bases, with 13 bases left between them. This CDR3 region has 15 residues. The CDR3 loop reads CASSLVLGGPTEAFF. The CDR3 DNA reads TGTGCCAGCAGCTTAGTTCTCGGGGGGCCCACTGAAGCTTTCTTT. The complete variable domain, with remaining parts taken from reference TRBV7-2 and TRBJ1-1, reads GAGVSQSPSNKVTEKGKDVELRCDPISGHTALYWYRQSLGQGLEFLIYFQGNSAPDKSGLPSDRFSAERTGGSVSTLTIQRTQQEDSAVYLCASSLVLGGPTEAFFGQGTRLTVV.

The gene calls are TRBV5-5 and TRBJ1-4; D perhaps matches TRBD1 (5 bases). This CDR3 is 15 amino acids long. Trimming shortened V by 4 bases and J by 0 bases, and 10 bases separated the two germline ends. The V gene's germline CDR1 is SGHKS and CDR2 YYEKEE (reference sequence). The CDR3 sequence is CASSRRDPTNEKLFF. In DNA, the CDR3 is TGTGCCAGCAGCCGCAGGGATCCAACTAATGAAAAACTGTTTTTT.

This chain uses TRBV7-3 with TRBJ2-7; D possibly corresponds to TRBD2 (7 bases). V lost 0 bases and J lost 9, with 9 bases in between. The germline V gene encodes CDR1 SGHTA and CDR2 FQGTGA. The CDR3 consists of 12 residues. The CDR3 is CASSLTGGAQYF. The CDR3 DNA follows: TGTGCCAGCAGCTTAACAGGGGGGGCGCAGTACTTC.

Written as DNA, the CDR3 is TGTGCCAGCGGACAGGTTTACAATGAGCAGTTCTTC. Amino acid sequence: CASGQVYNEQFF. The genes are TRBV7-2 and TRBJ2-1; 7 nucleotides align to TRBD1. Losses at the gene ends were 8 bases for V and 4 bases for J; bases not matched to a gene: 2. This CDR3 has 12 residues. The germline gives CDR1 SGHTA, CDR2 FQGNSA. The entire variable domain, with the rest obtained from reference TRBV7-2 and TRBJ2-1, is as follows: GAGVSQSPSNKVTEKGKDVELRCDPISGHTALYWYRQSLGQGLEFLIYFQGNSAPDKSGLPSDRFSAERTGGSVSTLTIQRTQQEDSAVYLCASGQVYNEQFFGPGTRLTVL.

Here the CDR3 DNA reads TGTGCCAGCAGATCATTACAGGGGAACACTGAAGCTTTCTTT. Encoded protein: CASRSLQGNTEAFF. The genes are TRBV28 and TRBJ1-1; maybe TRBD1 (6 bases). The germline gives CDR1 MDHEN, CDR2 SYDVKM. V was shortened by 6 bases and J by 1 base, with 12 bases between the two germline ends. This CDR3 spans 14 amino acids. Combining the CDR3 with reference TRBV28 and TRBJ1-1 gives the whole variable domain DVKVTQSSRYLVKRTGEKVFLECVQDMDHENMFWYRQDPGLGLRLIYFSYDVKMKEKGDIPEGYSVSREKKERFSLILESASTNQTSMYLCASRSLQGNTEAFFGQGTRLTVV.

The V and J genes are TRBV27 and TRBJ2-1; a weak D match, TRBD2 (5 bases). Trimming took 4 bases from V and 4 from J, leaving 11 bases between them. CDR3 size: 14 residues. Germline V gives CDR1 MNHEY, CDR2 SMNVEV (reference sequence). The CDR3 bases are TGTGCCAGCAGTTCCCCTGGGAGTTACAATGAGCAGTTCTTC. Encoded protein: CASSSPGSYNEQFF.

V usage is TRBV7-6 and J usage is TRBJ2-1, with a possible D match to TRBD2 (5 bases). Looked up from germline, CDR1 is SGHVS and CDR2 is FNYEAQ. The CDR3 has 14 amino acids. V was clipped by 0 bases and J by 9 bases, with 12 bases between them. As DNA, the CDR3 is TGTGCCAGCAGCTTAGCGCTTCGGGGTAGTGAGCAGTTCTTC. This sequence encodes CASSLALRGSEQFF. Full variable domain (missing parts from reference TRBV7-6 and TRBJ2-1): GAGVSQSPRYKVTKRGQDVALRCDPISGHVSLYWYRQALGQGPEFLTYFNYEAQQDKSGLPNDRFSAERPEGSISTLTIQRTEQRDSAMYRCASSLALRGSEQFFGPGTRLTVL.